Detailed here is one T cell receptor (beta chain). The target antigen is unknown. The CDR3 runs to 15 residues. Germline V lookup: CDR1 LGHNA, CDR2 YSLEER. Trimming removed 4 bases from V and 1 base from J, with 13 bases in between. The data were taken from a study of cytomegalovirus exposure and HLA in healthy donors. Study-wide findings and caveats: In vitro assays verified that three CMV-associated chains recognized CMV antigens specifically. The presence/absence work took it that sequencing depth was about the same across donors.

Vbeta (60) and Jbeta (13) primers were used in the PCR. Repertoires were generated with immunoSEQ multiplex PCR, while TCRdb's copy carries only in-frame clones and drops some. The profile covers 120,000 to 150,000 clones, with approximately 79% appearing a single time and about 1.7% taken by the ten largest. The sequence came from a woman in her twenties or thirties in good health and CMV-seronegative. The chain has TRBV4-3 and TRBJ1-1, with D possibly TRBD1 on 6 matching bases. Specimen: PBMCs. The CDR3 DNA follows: TGCGCCAGCAGCCCTCTACAGGGTGGGAACACTGAAGCTTTCTTT. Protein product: CASSPLQGGNTEAFF.